This T cell receptor beta chain was captured in a study of blood T cell repertoires in COVID-19. Looking at the study overall: Samples representing acute and convalescent COVID-19 were sourced from the United States, Italy and Spain.

V was cut by 5 bases and J by 2 bases, with 7 bases left in between. CDR3 length equals 12 residues. Looked up from germline, CDR1 is SGHRS and CDR2 is YFSETQ. This clone was detected a few times. Original processing methods: Amplified reference gene primers provided the basis for estimating nucleated cell counts. Produced via immunoSEQ multiplex PCR; TCRdb's table is partial and in-frame only. V and J calls and clone size come straight from that table; D and trimming were deduced from the DNA. Here the sample spans around 250,000 clones, around four fifths being singletons. This sequence originates from a man older than 75 with acute or convalescent COVID-19. The rearrangement joins TRBV5-1 to TRBJ1-2; tentative D call: TRBD1 (5 bases). Sequencing was carried out using peripheral blood. The DNA of the CDR3 is TGCGCCAGCAGGCAGGGAAACTATGGCTACACCTTC. This encodes CASRQGNYGYTF.